These 19 T cell receptor beta chains originate from one sample sequenced in a study of blood T cell repertoires in COVID-19. Some clones are missing from TCRdb's copy, which holds only in-frame ones; the method was immunoSEQ multiplex PCR. The table has about 150,000 clones, roughly 80% seen once. The source material was peripheral blood. The receptors shown here come from a woman aged 55 to 70 with acute or convalescent COVID-19.

The chain carries TRBV3-1 (or the pseudogene TRBV3-2) and TRBJ1-2; D not resolved. V shed 6 bases and J shed 3 bases, with 11 bases lying between them. CDR1 and CDR2 (germline): LGHDT, YNNKEL (reference sequence). The CDR3 has 13 residues. The CDR3 protein is CASSRTADYGYTF. CDR3 coding DNA: TGTGCCAGCAGTCGAACAGCTGACTATGGCTACACCTTC.

V and J are TRBV5-1 and TRBJ2-2; no definite D call. The CDR3 extends over 14 amino acids. V shed 1 base and J shed 4 bases, with 8 bases lying between them. Germline lookup yields CDR1 SGHRS and CDR2 YFSETQ. The CDR3 sequence is CASSLYKITGELFF. In nucleotides, the CDR3 is TGCGCCAGCAGCTTGTACAAAATCACCGGGGAGCTGTTTTTT.

This chain connects TRBV5-4 to TRBJ2-3; 13 nucleotides match TRBD2. CDR1 is SGHNT and CDR2 is YYREEE in the germline V gene (reference sequence). The CDR3 is 18 amino acids. V shed 6 bases, J shed 2 bases, and the junction held 12 bases outside the gene matches. The CDR3 nucleotides read TGTGCCAGCACCACGGACAGACTAGCGGGGGGATTCACAGATACGCAGTATTTT. Protein sequence: CASTTDRLAGGFTDTQYF.

The rearrangement uses TRBV7-8 and TRBJ2-1; 8 nucleotides agree with TRBD2. This CDR3 is 13 amino acids long. With 3 bases clipped from V and 15 bases from J, the junction kept 10 bases outside the gene matches. The germline V gene encodes CDR1 SGHVS and CDR2 FQNEAQ. CDR3 bases: TGTGCCAGCAGCTTCCAGACGGGGGGGCTTCGGTTCTTC. Translation: CASSFQTGGLRFF.

The chain carries TRBV18 and TRBJ1-5; 10 bases agree with TRBD1. CDR1 KGHSH and CDR2 LQKENI come from the germline V gene. The ends lost 5 bases at V and 6 bases at J; junction bases unmatched: 10. CDR3 length: 16 amino acids. In nucleotides, the CDR3 is TGTGCCAGCTCAGCGGGACAGGGGCCCGGAGGTCAGCCCCAGCATTTT. Protein product: CASSAGQGPGGQPQHF.

V is TRBV19 and J is TRBJ2-7, with 9 bases matching TRBD1. Trimming took 4 bases from V and 3 from J; bases not matched to a gene: 7. This CDR3 comprises 15 residues. Germline-derived CDR1 and CDR2 are LNHDA and SQIVND (reference sequence). The CDR3 protein is CASSTAGTGIYEQYF. In DNA form, the CDR3 reads TGTGCCAGTAGTACAGCCGGGACAGGGATCTACGAGCAGTACTTC.

The V call is TRBV12-3 or TRBV12-4, the J call TRBJ1-2; 8 bases align to TRBD1. The CDR3 spans 13 residues. The V segment lost 1 base and the J segment 10 bases; nucleotides outside the gene matches: 5. CDR3 nucleotides: TGTGCCAGCAGTTTAGAGGGCAGGGGGCCCTACACCTTC. Its translation is CASSLEGRGPYTF.

The rearrangement uses TRBV27 and TRBJ2-1, with D perhaps TRBD2 (5 bases). The CDR3 sequence is 14 residues long. Per germline, CDR1 MNHEY and CDR2 SMNVEV (reference sequence). V lost 1 base and J 3 bases, leaving 7 bases between the germline ends. This CDR3 is CASSLWGDYNEQFF. The CDR3 bases are TGTGCCAGCAGTTTATGGGGAGACTACAATGAGCAGTTCTTC.

J is TRBJ1-2 and V is TRBV6-5; tentatively, D is TRBD1 (6 bases). Deletions cut 6 bases from V and 4 bases from J, with 15 bases between. The CDR3 runs to 14 residues. CDR1 is MNHEY and CDR2 is SVGAGI in the germline V gene. The DNA for the CDR3 is TGTGCCAGCAGACGGGCTGAAGGGGGCTATGGCTACACCTTC. Protein sequence: CASRRAEGGYGYTF.

V is TRBV11-3 and J is TRBJ2-3; D ambiguous. CDR3 length: 12 residues. Germline V lookup: CDR1 SGHNT, CDR2 YENEEA. V was clipped by 5 bases and J by 4 bases, with 7 bases between them. CDR3 protein: CASSDRADTQYF. The CDR3 DNA follows: TGTGCCAGCAGCGACCGGGCAGATACGCAGTATTTT.

This clone was observed a handful of times. The J gene is TRBJ1-6, the V gene TRBV21-1; TRBD1 is taken as the D call from the table, unchecked against the DNA. TRBV21-1 is marked as a pseudogene. The CDR3 contains 16 residues. The CDR3 spells CASSSCLGADNSPLHF. DNA for the CDR3: TGTGCCAGCAGCTCTTGTTTAGGGGCCGATAATTCACCCCTCCACTTT.

This chain joins TRBV15 and TRBJ2-1, with a possible D match to TRBD2 (6 bases). Trimming pared 8 bases from V and 6 bases from J, leaving 20 bases between. The CDR3 is made up of 15 amino acids. Germline V CDR1 and CDR2: LNHNV, YYDKDF (reference sequence). CDR3 DNA sequence: TGTGCCACCCGGAGGGCGAAGGGGCCCGGCAATGAGCAGTTCTTC. Residues: CATRRAKGPGNEQFF.

V is TRBV5-5 and J is TRBJ2-1; D call uncertain. Trimming removed 0 bases from V and 6 bases from J, with 10 bases in between. The CDR3 loop spans 14 amino acids. Germline CDR1 and CDR2: SGHKS and YYEKEE (reference sequence). Written as DNA, the CDR3 is TGTGCCAGCAGCTTGGCCCCCACGAGCAATGAGCAGTTCTTC. Its protein is CASSLAPTSNEQFF.

The rearrangement uses TRBV28 and TRBJ1-3, with 7 bases aligning to TRBD1. The germline CDR1 and CDR2 sequences are MDHEN and SYDVKM. The CDR3 sequence is 14 residues long. With 6 bases clipped from V and 4 bases from J, the junction kept 6 bases outside the gene matches. In DNA, the CDR3 is TGTGCCAGCAGCATAGACAGGGCCGGAAACACCATATATTTT. This sequence encodes CASSIDRAGNTIYF.

The chain links TRBV6-5 to TRBJ2-7; the D is unclear. Looked up from germline, CDR1 is MNHEY and CDR2 is SVGAGI. V lost 2 bases to trimming and J lost 0 bases, with 8 bases between them. This CDR3 is 14 amino acids long. As DNA, the CDR3 is TGTGCCAGCAGTTACGATCTATACTCCTACGAGCAGTACTTC. This gives the protein CASSYDLYSYEQYF.

The chain employs TRBV3-1 (or the pseudogene TRBV3-2) and TRBJ2-1; TRBD2 aligns across 10 bases. This CDR3 region has 17 residues. Germline loops: CDR1 LGHDT, CDR2 YNNKEL (reference sequence). The ends lost 4 bases at V and 6 bases at J; junction bases unmatched: 12. CDR3 protein: CASSPLLFSGGANEQFF. CDR3 DNA sequence: TGTGCCAGCAGCCCCCTCCTGTTCAGCGGGGGGGCCAATGAGCAGTTCTTC.

The CDR3 DNA follows: TGTGCCAGCAGCCAACCCAGGCTGGCGGGGGGGCGGGCGGAGACCCAGTACTTC. It translates to CASSQPRLAGGRAETQYF. V and J are TRBV3-1 (or the pseudogene TRBV3-2) and TRBJ2-5, with TRBD2 matching over 9 bases. The CDR3 spans 18 residues. CDR1 and CDR2 from the germline V gene are LGHDT and YNNKEL (reference sequence). V gave up 2 bases and J gave up 5 bases; unmatched junction bases: 15.

The chain has TRBV19 and TRBJ1-4, with 7 bases matching TRBD1. Trimming took 7 bases from V and 8 from J; bases not matched to a gene: 13. The CDR3 extends over 15 amino acids. Per the germline V gene, CDR1 is LNHDA and CDR2 is SQIVND (reference sequence). The CDR3 here is CASKRARQGQEKLFF. For the CDR3, the DNA is TGTGCCAGTAAGAGGGCGAGACAGGGACAGGAAAAACTGTTTTTT.

The rearrangement links TRBV7-3 to TRBJ1-6; 8 bases agree with TRBD1. Germline CDR1 SGHTA, CDR2 FQGTGA. After removal of 4 bases from V and 2 bases from J, the junction contained 7 bases not matched to a gene. CDR3 length equals 17 residues. The DNA for the CDR3 is TGTGCCAGCAGCTCCGGACAGGGAAACGCCTATAATTCACCCCTCCACTTT. It translates to CASSSGQGNAYNSPLHF. Using reference TRBV7-3 and TRBJ1-6 for the parts outside the CDR3, the full variable domain is GAGVSQTPSNKVTEKGKYVELRCDPISGHTALYWYRQSLGQGPEFLIYFQGTGAADDSGLPNDRFFAVRPEGSVSTLKIQRTERGDSAVYLCASSSGQGNAYNSPLHFGNGTRLTVT.